This TCR beta chain was obtained from a study of cytomegalovirus exposure and HLA in healthy donors. Study background: In an early release, HLA-typed donors contributed tens of millions of unique TCR sequences. Overall study findings and caveats: TCR beta V- and J-gene trimming, according to a later analysis, was linked to a missense DCLRE1C variant. Prior analysis indicated that the majority of TCR beta V segments exhibited productivity approximately 90% or approximately 30% of the time. A further, later analysis showed that HLA-associated TCR beta chains (compared with equally common others) were more clonally expanded.

Note on this clone: The antigen is unknown.

Germline CDR1 and CDR2: SGHTA and FQGNSA. The length of the CDR3 is 16 residues. V lost 0 bases and J 3 bases, leaving 12 bases between the germline ends. The PCR employed 60 Vbeta primers together with 13 Jbeta primers. Assay: immunoSEQ multiplex PCR; the TCRdb copy retains only in-frame clones and omits some. The sample records about 130,000 clones, roughly three quarters being singletons. Input material: PBMCs. The chain has TRBV7-2 and TRBJ2-4; D gene unclear. The origin of this receptor is a woman aged 55 to 70 in good health and CMV-seronegative. The CDR3 coding sequence is TGTGCCAGCAGCTTAGCGAGGTGGCAAGACAAAAACATTCAGTACTTC. Translation gives CASSLARWQDKNIQYF.